This T cell receptor beta chain originates from a study of TIL therapy for anti-PD-1-resistant metastatic lung cancer. The immunoSEQ assay was v3. Profiling relied on immunoSEQ multiplex PCR, and the TCRdb table lists in-frame clones only, not all of them. The table includes 50,000 to 60,000 clones, 75% to 90% detected once. Specified time point: pre-treatment sample, taken before nivolumab and TIL therapy. Stage 4 NSCLC adults joined between October 2017 and 2020. This clone was counted a single time. In germline, CDR1 is SGHDT, CDR2 YYEEEE. CDR3 length equals 15 residues. The V and J ends lost 3 bases and 4 bases, in that order; junction bases with no gene match: 9.

The TCR sequence derives from a person between 25 and 80 years old with non-small cell lung cancer. The sample consisted of blood, taken at baseline. The V and J genes are TRBV5-6 and TRBJ1-1; TRBD1 aligns across 7 bases. The CDR3 bases are TGTGCCAGCAGCTCCTTCGGACAGGTCGGCACTGAAGCTTTCTTT. Amino acid sequence: CASSSFGQVGTEAFF.